This section outlines one T cell receptor beta chain sequence together with its context. The target antigen is unknown. CDR3 length equals 16 residues. Per germline, CDR1 MNHEY and CDR2 SVGEGT. With V trimmed by 2 bases and J by 2 bases, 4 bases remained unmatched. The sample originates from a study of vaccination effects on CD4 cells after COVID-19. Pools of viral peptides were used by the ViraFEST assay to expand antigen-specific CD4+ T cells ahead of sequencing. The culture ran for under eleven days, and then CD4+ T cells were isolated. Their SARS-CoV-2 infection, verified by PCR, occurred between March and December 2020. The authors replaced half the medium with IL-2 medium on days 3 and 7. Only in-frame clones appear in the TCRdb table, and some are missing; sequencing was by immunoSEQ multiplex PCR. The sample lists 20,000 to 30,000 clones; about three quarters were seen once.

Sequenced material: CD4+ T cells from PBMCs cultured with HCoV-NL63 spike peptides, taken before COVID-19 vaccination. This chain joins TRBV6-2 or TRBV6-3 and TRBJ2-3; 10 bases are shared with TRBD2. The sequence came from a human donor who had a prior SARS-CoV-2 infection. This CDR3 is CASSYRTSGITDTQYF. The CDR3 coding sequence is TGTGCCAGCAGTTACCGGACTAGCGGAATCACAGATACGCAGTATTTT.